These T cell receptor beta chains were read from a single sample in a study of blood T cell repertoires in COVID-19. The table came from immunoSEQ multiplex PCR; TCRdb's copy has only in-frame clones and leaves some out. The sample lists 300,000 to 400,000 clones; around 91% were seen once. Sequencing input: peripheral blood. The receptors originated from a woman under 30 who had recovered from COVID-19. The CDR3 runs from the conserved cysteine through the conserved F or W. The order of the fields is clone size, J gene, V gene, D gene, CDR3 DNA, CDR3 protein. A D gene is named only where the DNA matches it firmly. Rows may omit the clone size; those that give it use once, few, many or a size class.

NA TRBJ2-5 TRBV6-5 NA TGTGCCAGCAGTTACTGGGCCCACCAAGAGACCCAGTACTTC CASSYWAHQETQYF
NA TRBJ1-4 TRBV5-1 TRBD1 TGCGCCAGCAGCCCAGGACAGGGGGGGGAAAAACTGTTTTTT CASSPGQGGEKLFF
NA TRBJ2-5 TRBV18 TRBD2 TGTGCCAGCTCCCAGGGACTAGCGGGAGGTCGAGAGACCCAGTACTTC CASSQGLAGGRETQYF
NA TRBJ1-2 TRBV28 NA TGTGCCAGCAGTTTAACTGCTAACTATGGCTACACCTTC CASSLTANYGYTF
NA TRBJ2-1 TRBV9 TRBD2 TGTGCCAGCAGCTCCAGCGGGAACTCCTACAATGAGCAGTTCTTC CASSSSGNSYNEQFF
NA TRBJ2-4 TRBV6-2/TRBV6-3 NA TGTGCCAGCAGTTATGAGCGAGCGGGCCTAGCCAAAAACATTCAGTACTTC CASSYERAGLAKNIQYF
NA TRBJ1-1 TRBV11-2 NA TGTGCCAGCAGCTCCAAGAGAGCTGAAGCTTTCTTT CASSSKRAEAFF
NA TRBJ2-6 TRBV12-3/TRBV12-4 NA TGTGCCAGCAGTTTACGTGGGGCCAACGTCCTGACTTTC CASSLRGANVLTF
NA TRBJ1-2 TRBV7-9 NA TGTGCCAGCAATCGGGGATGGGGCTATGGCTACACCTTC CASNRGWGYGYTF
NA TRBJ2-2 TRBV9 NA TGTGCCAGCAGCGTAGCGGTCGCCACCGGGGAGCTGTTTTTT CASSVAVATGELFF
NA TRBJ1-4 TRBV10-3 TRBD1 TGTGCCATCGGCGACAGGGAATTGGAACTGTTTTTT CAIGDRELELFF
NA TRBJ1-6 TRBV7-2 NA TGTGCCAGCAGCTTATTGGGGGGGCTCAATTCACCCCTCCACTTT CASSLLGGLNSPLHF
NA TRBJ1-1 TRBV11-2 NA TGTGCCAGCAGCTTATCCCTCAACACTGAAGCTTTCTTT CASSLSLNTEAFF
once TRBJ2-2 TRBV11-2 TRBD2 TGTGCCAGCAGCTTGGAGGGACTAGCGGGACTTAACACCGGGGAGCTGTTTTTT CASSLEGLAGLNTGELFF
NA TRBJ2-3 TRBV5-1 TRBD1 TGCGCCAGCAGCCCCGGGGACAGATTCACAGATACGCAGTATTTT CASSPGDRFTDTQYF
NA TRBJ1-1 TRBV25-1 NA TGTGCCAGCAGGGCGACAGGTGGGACTGAAGCTTTCTTT CASRATGGTEAFF
NA TRBJ2-3 TRBV5-1 TRBD2 TGCGCCAGCCGCGGGAGCCCCCCTGTTACAGATACGCAGTATTTT CASRGSPPVTDTQYF
NA TRBJ2-3 TRBV6-2/TRBV6-3 NA TGTGCCAGCAGTTACTCGGAGGATACGCAGTATTTT CASSYSEDTQYF
few TRBJ1-5 TRBV25-1 NA TGTGCCAGCAGTACTCAGGGTAGCAATCAGCCCCAGCATTTT CASSTQGSNQPQHF
NA TRBJ2-3 TRBV10-3 TRBD1 TGTGCCATCGCCCTAGGACAGGGACGCACAGATACGCAGTATTTT CAIALGQGRTDTQYF
once TRBJ1-2 TRBV25-1 TRBD1 TGTGCCAGCAGCTCAGTGTCGGACAGGGGCTATGGCTACACCTTC CASSSVSDRGYGYTF
once TRBJ1-1 TRBV18 NA TGTGCCAGCTCACGCACAGGGATCACTGAAGCTTTCTTT CASSRTGITEAFF
NA TRBJ1-3 TRBV3-1/TRBV3-2 NA TGTGCCAGCAGCCAGGGACAAGCCTCTGGAAACACCATATATTTT CASSQGQASGNTIYF
NA TRBJ2-2 TRBV29-1 TRBD1 TGCAGCGTGACAACAGGGGGCGCGAACACCGGGGAGCTGTTTTTT CSVTTGGANTGELFF
NA TRBJ1-3 TRBV30 TRBD1 TGTGCCTGGAGTGTACGACAGGGTGTAGGAAACACCATATATTTT CAWSVRQGVGNTIYF
NA TRBJ1-2 TRBV7-2 NA TGTGCTAGCAGCTTAGCGGGGAGGCAGACCTATGGCTACACCTTC CASSLAGRQTYGYTF
NA TRBJ2-4 TRBV6-6 TRBD1 TGTGCCAGCAGCCAAACCCCGGGACAGAGAGTTAAGTACTTC CASSQTPGQRVKYF
once TRBJ1-2 TRBV27 NA TGTGCCAGCAGTTATAAACAGGGCGCTGGCTACACCTTC CASSYKQGAGYTF
once TRBJ1-3 TRBV7-2 NA TGTGCCAGCAGCTTACAGGGTGGAAACACCATATATTTT CASSLQGGNTIYF
NA TRBJ2-5 TRBV6-2/TRBV6-3 TRBD1 TGTGCCAGCAGTTACTCGAGGGACAGGGGTCTACAAGAGACCCAGTACTTC CASSYSRDRGLQETQYF
NA TRBJ2-2 TRBV18 TRBD1 TGTGCCAGCTCCGGGACAGGGCGGAGCACCGGGGAGCTGTTTTTT CASSGTGRSTGELFF
NA TRBJ2-1 TRBV7-2 NA TGTGCCAGCAGCTTCTTGGGCAACACCTGGACTCACCGTTACAATGAGCAGTTCTTC CASSFLGNTWTHRYNEQFF
NA TRBJ1-5 TRBV11-3 TRBD1 TGTGCCAGCAGCTCGGGACAGGGGGAGAATCAGCCCCAGCATTTT CASSSGQGENQPQHF
once TRBJ1-5 TRBV20-1 NA TGCAGTGCTAGTCCCCAGGGTAGCAATCAGCCCCAGCATTTT CSASPQGSNQPQHF
NA TRBJ2-3 TRBV7-9 TRBD1 TGTGCCAGCAGCTTGGGACGGACAGGGACAGATACGCAGTATTTT CASSLGRTGTDTQYF
NA TRBJ1-5 TRBV5-1 TRBD1 TGCGCCAGCAGCTTCGGGACAGGGGGTCAGCCCCAGCATTTT CASSFGTGGQPQHF
NA TRBJ2-2 TRBV5-5 NA TGTGCCAGCAGCTTTAGTGTGGGGACAACCAACACCGGGGAGCTGTTTTTT CASSFSVGTTNTGELFF
NA TRBJ2-1 TRBV18 TRBD2 TGTGCCAGCTCACCTGGTTCCCTAGCGGGAATAAACAATGAGCAGTTCTTC CASSPGSLAGINNEQFF
NA TRBJ2-1 TRBV5-6 TRBD2 TGTGCCAGCAGCCTGGGACTAACCCTAATGAATGAGCAGTTCTTC CASSLGLTLMNEQFF
NA TRBJ1-2 TRBV9 TRBD1 TGTGCCAGCAGCGGGACACAGGGGGCGCGCGGCTACACCTTC CASSGTQGARGYTF
once TRBJ1-2 TRBV19 TRBD1 TGTGCCAGTAGTATTGCGCAGGGGGTCGACTATGGCTACACCTTC CASSIAQGVDYGYTF
NA TRBJ2-1 TRBV2 TRBD2 TGTGCCAGCACTGTACTAGCGGGATCCTACAATGAGCAGTTCTTC CASTVLAGSYNEQFF
once TRBJ2-1 TRBV6-2/TRBV6-3 TRBD2 TGTGCCAGCAGTACGAGGACTAGCGGGAAAAATGAGCAGTTCTTC CASSTRTSGKNEQFF
NA TRBJ1-4 TRBV5-5 TRBD1 TGTGCCAGCAGCTTGTCCGAGAGTGGGACAGGGACTGAAAAACTGTTTTTT CASSLSESGTGTEKLFF
NA TRBJ2-1 TRBV10-3 NA TGTGCCATCAGTGGGCGGGGAGGCCGGAGCAATGAGCAGTTCTTC CAISGRGGRSNEQFF
NA TRBJ1-1 TRBV19 NA TGTGCCAGTAGTTTCGGGTACACTGAAGCTTTCTTT CASSFGYTEAFF
once TRBJ2-5 TRBV19 NA TGTGCCAGTAGTTCCCCAGGGGTCGAGACCCAGTACTTC CASSSPGVETQYF
once TRBJ1-2 TRBV15 TRBD1 TGTGCCACCAGCAGGGACACTACGGACAGGGTGGAGGGCTACACCTTC CATSRDTTDRVEGYTF
NA TRBJ1-1 TRBV10-1 NA TGCGCCAGCAGTGATATGGGGGCCGCTGAAGCTTTCTTT CASSDMGAAEAFF
NA TRBJ1-2 TRBV4-3 TRBD1 TGCGCCAGCAGCCCGACAGGGGGGCGGTATGGCTACACCTTC CASSPTGGRYGYTF
NA TRBJ2-3 TRBV6-6 TRBD2 TGTGCCAGCAGCCCTATAAGACTAGCTCGCACAGATACGCAGTATTTT CASSPIRLARTDTQYF
NA TRBJ2-3 TRBV10-3 NA TGTGCCATCAGTGTAGATGCGGGTCTCACAGATACGCAGTATTTT CAISVDAGLTDTQYF
NA TRBJ2-5 TRBV29-1 NA TGCAGCATGAACGTGGGGCTAGAAGAGACCCAGTACTTC CSMNVGLEETQYF
NA TRBJ2-4 TRBV9 NA TGTGCCAGCAGCGCCTCGCCCAAGAGGGCCAAAAACATTCAGTACTTC CASSASPKRAKNIQYF